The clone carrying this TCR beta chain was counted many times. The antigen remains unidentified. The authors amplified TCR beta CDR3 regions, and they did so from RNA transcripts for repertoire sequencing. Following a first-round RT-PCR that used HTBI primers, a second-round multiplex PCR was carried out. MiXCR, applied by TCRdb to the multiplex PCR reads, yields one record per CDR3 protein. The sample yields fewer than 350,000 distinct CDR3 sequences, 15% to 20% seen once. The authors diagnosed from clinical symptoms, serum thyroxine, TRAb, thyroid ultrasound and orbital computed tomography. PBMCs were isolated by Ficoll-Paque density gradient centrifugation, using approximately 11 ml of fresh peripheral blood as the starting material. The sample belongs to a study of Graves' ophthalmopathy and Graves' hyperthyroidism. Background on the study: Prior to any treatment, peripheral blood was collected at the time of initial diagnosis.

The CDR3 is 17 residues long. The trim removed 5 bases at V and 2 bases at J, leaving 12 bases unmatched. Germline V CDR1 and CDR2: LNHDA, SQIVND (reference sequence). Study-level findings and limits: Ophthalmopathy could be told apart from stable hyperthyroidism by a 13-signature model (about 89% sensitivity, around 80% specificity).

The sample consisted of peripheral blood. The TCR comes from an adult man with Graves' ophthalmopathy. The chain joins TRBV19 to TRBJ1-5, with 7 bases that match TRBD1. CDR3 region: CASSPWTGGRGNQPQHF. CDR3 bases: TGTGCCAGTAGTCCGTGGACAGGTGGGAGGGGCAATCAGCCCCAGCATTTT.